This TCR beta chain is from a study of T cells in localized non-small cell lung cancer. On this clone itself: The target antigen is unknown.

Measured with immunoSEQ multiplex PCR; TCRdb has only the in-frame clones, and not every one. The sample contains 75,000 to 95,000 clones, around 82% of which appear only once. V shed 3 bases and J 16 bases; nucleotides not matched to a gene: 6. CDR1 SGDLS and CDR2 YYNGEE come from the germline V gene. This CDR3 has 11 amino acids. Study observations and caveats: Heterogeneity cannot be ruled out, as sequencing used one tumor region only.

The sample in question was PBMCs, obtained before any cancer treatment. The chain has TRBV9 and TRBJ2-1, with 8 bases identical to TRBD1. The TCR sequence derives from a man aged 40 to 70 with stage II squamous cell lung carcinoma. CDR3 protein: CASSGGTGQFF. The CDR3 DNA follows: TGTGCCAGCAGCGGGGGGACAGGCCAATTCTTC. Supplemented by reference TRBV9 and TRBJ2-1, the full variable domain reads DSGVTQTPKHLITATGQRVTLRCSPRSGDLSVYWYQQSLDQGLQFLIQYYNGEERAKGNILERFSAQQFPDLHSELNLSSLELGDSALYFCASSGGTGQFFGPGTRLTVL.